These 2 T cell receptor beta chains originate from one sample sequenced in a study of blood T cell repertoires in COVID-19. Sequenced by immunoSEQ multiplex PCR; TCRdb stores in-frame clones only, minus some. The sample has about 200,000 clones; 80% to 90% are singletons. Sequencing used PBMCs or T cells enriched from blood (not recorded which). Receptors were obtained from a woman aged 40 to 50 with acute COVID-19.

The chain recombines TRBV10-3 with TRBJ1-1, with D hard to call. V lost 6 bases, J lost 1 base, and 9 bases lay in between. This CDR3 spans 13 amino acids. Germline V gene data show CDR1 as ENHRY and CDR2 as SYGVKD. CDR3 in amino acids: CAISLFPNTEAFF. Here the CDR3 DNA reads TGTGCCATCAGCCTCTTTCCGAACACTGAAGCTTTCTTT.

This chain links TRBV3-1 (or the pseudogene TRBV3-2) with TRBJ1-2; D not certain. The V end lost 4 bases, the J end lost 6 bases, and 21 bases lay between the germline ends. Per germline, CDR1 LGHDT and CDR2 YNNKEL (reference sequence). This CDR3 is built from 16 residues. In DNA form, the CDR3 reads TGTGCCAGCAGCCTGCCGGGAGTAAGGGTCCTGCATGGCTACACCTTC. As protein: CASSLPGVRVLHGYTF.